This T cell receptor beta chain was identified during a study of patients and donors after allogeneic stem cell transplantation. With 6 bases removed from V and 4 bases from J, the gap between germline ends came to 15 bases. This CDR3 spans 14 amino acids. Germline loops: CDR1 SGHRS, CDR2 YFSETQ. Via MiXCR, TCRdb re-called the RT-PCR reads, giving one row per CDR3 protein. The sample has 920,000 or so distinct CDR3 sequences, roughly 17% seen once; the top ten hold around 6%. The sequenced sample consisted of blood, either unsorted or a sorted T cell fraction (not recorded which). The clonotype originates from a human donor who was either an allogeneic HSCT recipient or a stem cell or donor lymphocyte infusion donor (not recorded which). It is not recorded whose cells these are; they may come from a transplant donor. The chain combines TRBV5-1 with TRBJ2-3; tentatively, D is TRBD1 (6 bases). Here the CDR3 DNA reads TGCGCCAGCAAAACAACAGGGTTGGCAGATACGCAGTATTTT. Residues: CASKTTGLADTQYF.